A single sample is the source of the 13 T cell receptor beta chains below, sequenced in a study of T cell clones after liver transplantation. The repertoire was sequenced with immunoSEQ multiplex PCR; TCRdb's copy has only in-frame clones and lacks some. The data show around 120,000 clones, about nine tenths seen once. The sequencing here drew on CD4+ T cells from blood, taken 12 months after liver transplant. The receptors stem from a human patient who received a liver transplant. Some T cells may trace back to the graft donor.

This clone is a singleton in its sample. V gene TRBV7-2 combines with J gene TRBJ1-2; D is undetermined. The germline V gene has CDR1 SGHTA and CDR2 FQGNSA. This CDR3 spans 14 amino acids. V gave up 8 bases and J gave up 2 bases, with 15 bases separating them. For the CDR3, the DNA is TGTGCCAGCGCCCCCGCGGAGCCGAACTATGGCTACACCTTC. Protein: CASAPAEPNYGYTF.

This clone was detected a few times. The rearrangement joins TRBV2 to TRBJ2-6; D ambiguous. V lost 1 base and J 0 bases, leaving 7 bases between the germline ends. The length of the CDR3 is 16 residues. Germline CDR1 and CDR2: SNHLY and FYNNEI. The CDR3 region has the DNA TGTGCCAGCAGTGAAGTGAGGATCTCTGGGGCCAACGTCCTGACTTTC. It codes for CASSEVRISGANVLTF.

This chain uses TRBV7-3 with TRBJ2-1; D may be TRBD1 (6 bases). Germline CDR1 is SGHTA and CDR2 is FQGTGA. The CDR3 covers 16 residues. The germline V and J ends were trimmed by 3 bases and 0 bases, with 12 bases remaining between them. The CDR3 loop is CASSFNTGSSYNEQFF. CDR3 DNA sequence: TGTGCCAGCAGCTTCAACACAGGGAGCTCCTACAATGAGCAGTTCTTC.

The CDR3 loop is CASSGITGPGELFF. As DNA, the CDR3 is TGCGCCAGCAGCGGGATAACGGGGCCCGGGGAGCTGTTTTTT. This chain uses TRBV5-1 with TRBJ2-2; D tentatively fits TRBD1 or TRBD2 (5 bases each). The germline V gene encodes CDR1 SGHRS and CDR2 YFSETQ. With 4 bases removed from V and 6 bases from J, the gap between germline ends came to 13 bases. The CDR3 has 14 residues.

As concerns this clone: A read error may produce the germline difference seen at one junction end. The rearrangement joins TRBV18 to TRBJ2-7, with 7 bases aligning to TRBD2. Germline CDR1 KGHSH, CDR2 LQKENI. The CDR3 has 14 residues. The chain's CDR3 is CASSPPGRANEQYF. CDR3 bases: TGTGCCAGCTCCCCACCGGGGAGGGCTAACGAGCAGTACTTC.

V and J are TRBV7-2 and TRBJ2-2, with TRBD2 matching 10 bases. The CDR3 runs 17 residues. The V gene end was trimmed by 8 bases and the J gene end by 3 bases; junction bases not matched to a gene: 12. Germline V gene sequence: CDR1 SGHTA, CDR2 FQGNSA. CDR3 nucleotides: TGTGCCAGCCTCGGCGGGGGTAGCGGGAGGCACACCGGGGAGCTGTTTTTT. It codes for CASLGGGSGRHTGELFF.

V gene TRBV25-1 combines with J gene TRBJ2-2, with 10 bases lining up with TRBD1. This CDR3 spans 15 amino acids. Germline V gives CDR1 MGHDK, CDR2 SYGVNS. V lost 5 bases and J lost 5; bases outside the gene matches: 5. The CDR3, as DNA: TGTGCCAGCAGTCCCCGGGACAGGGGAACCGGGGAGCTGTTTTTT. It codes for CASSPRDRGTGELFF.

V gene TRBV5-6 combines with J gene TRBJ2-2; unclear D gene. The CDR3 contains 13 residues. Germline CDR1 is SGHDT and CDR2 is YYEEEE. V lost 1 base to trimming and J lost 5 bases, with 6 bases between them. CDR3 DNA sequence: TGTGCCAGCAGCTTGCCGGCGACCGGGGAGCTGTTTTTT. It is translated as CASSLPATGELFF. Full variable domain (rest looked up from reference TRBV5-6 and TRBJ2-2): DAGVTQSPTHLIKTRGQQVTLRCSPKSGHDTVSWYQQALGQGPQFIFQYYEEEERQRGNFPDRFSGHQFPNYSSELNVNALLLGDSALYLCASSLPATGELFFGEGSRLTVL.

The CDR3 nucleotides are TGTGCCAGCAGCTTGGGAGTCGGGGTTCGGGCCGGGGAGCTGTTTTTT. Translated: CASSLGVGVRAGELFF. The chain recombines TRBV5-4 with TRBJ2-2, with TRBD2 as a possible D gene (5 bases). The CDR3 consists of 16 residues. The V end was cut by 0 bases, the J end by 6 bases, with 15 bases between. Looked up from germline, CDR1 is SGHNT and CDR2 is YYREEE (reference sequence).

The chain combines TRBV30 with TRBJ1-6; 7 bases agree with TRBD1. This CDR3 is built from 13 residues. Germline assignment: CDR1 GTSNPN and CDR2 SVGIG (reference sequence). Trimming cost V 0 bases and J 10 bases; bases outside gene matches: 3. The CDR3 sequence: CAWSVAGGSPLHF. The DNA of the CDR3 is TGTGCCTGGAGTGTGGCAGGGGGATCACCCCTCCACTTT.

This chain uses TRBV19 with TRBJ2-4, with 8 bases identical to TRBD1. CDR3 length: 16 residues. Germline V gene lookup returns CDR1 LNHDA and CDR2 SQIVND (reference sequence). Trimming cost V 2 bases and J 3 bases; bases outside gene matches: 6. CDR3 in DNA: TGTGCCAGTAGTATAAGAACAGGGGGAGGCAAAAACATTCAGTACTTC. It is translated as CASSIRTGGGKNIQYF.

This chain connects TRBV7-2 to TRBJ2-2; a weak D match, TRBD2 (5 bases). CDR1 and CDR2 (germline): SGHTA, FQGNSA. This CDR3 contains 15 residues. Trimming took 3 bases from V and 1 from J, leaving 9 bases between them. The CDR3 DNA reads TGTGCCAGCAGCTTTAGAGAGGGGAACACCGGGGAGCTGTTTTTT. This codes for CASSFREGNTGELFF.

This clone was detected only a few times. This chain joins TRBV5-1 and TRBJ2-5; perhaps D is TRBD1 or TRBD2 (6 bases each). CDR3 length: 14 amino acids. Germline V gene lookup returns CDR1 SGHRS and CDR2 YFSETQ. Trimming removed 1 base at V and 5 bases at J, with 12 bases between. CDR3 residues: CASSLMGGGETQYF. CDR3 nucleotides: TGCGCCAGCAGCTTGATGGGGGGCGGGGAGACCCAGTACTTC.